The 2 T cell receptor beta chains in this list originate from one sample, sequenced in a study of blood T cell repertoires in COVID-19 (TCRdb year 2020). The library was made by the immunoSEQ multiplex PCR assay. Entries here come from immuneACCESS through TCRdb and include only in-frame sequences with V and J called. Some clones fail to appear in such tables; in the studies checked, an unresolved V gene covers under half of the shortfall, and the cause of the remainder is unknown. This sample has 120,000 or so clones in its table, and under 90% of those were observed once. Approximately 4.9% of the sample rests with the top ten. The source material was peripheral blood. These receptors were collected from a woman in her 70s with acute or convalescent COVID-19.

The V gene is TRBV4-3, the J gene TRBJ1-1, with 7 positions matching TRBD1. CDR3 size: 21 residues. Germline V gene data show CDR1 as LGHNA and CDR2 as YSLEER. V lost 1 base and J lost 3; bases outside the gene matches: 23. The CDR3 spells CASSQGGGVPRGPIPHTEAFF. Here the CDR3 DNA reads TGCGCCAGCAGCCAAGGAGGCGGCGTTCCGAGGGGGCCAATCCCCCACACTGAAGCTTTCTTT.

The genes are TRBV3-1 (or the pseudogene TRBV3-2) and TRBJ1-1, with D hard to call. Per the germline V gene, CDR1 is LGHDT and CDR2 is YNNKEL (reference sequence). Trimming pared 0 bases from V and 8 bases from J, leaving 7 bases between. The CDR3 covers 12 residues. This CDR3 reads CASSQEGGEAFF. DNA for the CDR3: TGTGCCAGCAGCCAAGAGGGCGGGGAAGCTTTCTTT.